This T cell receptor (beta chain) comes out of a study of blood T cell repertoires in COVID-19. Study summary: Researchers got acute and convalescent COVID-19 samples from the United States, Italy and Spain. PBMCs, B-cell-depleted T cells, or T cells provided the cDNA or gDNA that made up the material.

Original methodology: Reference gene primer amplification gave estimated nucleated cell counts. The table came from immunoSEQ multiplex PCR; TCRdb's copy has only in-frame clones and leaves some out. The DNA gave D and trimming, while V, J and clone size come from that table. This table holds fewer than 500,000 clones, 85% to 90% found once. The germline V and J ends were trimmed by 1 base and 2 bases, with 12 bases remaining between them. The germline gives CDR1 SGHNT, CDR2 YYREEE (reference sequence). The CDR3 totals 15 residues. In Seattle, patients joined the study during active infection and were tracked longitudinally. In this sample, this clone turned up once.

The V call is TRBV5-4, the J call TRBJ1-1; the D gene is possibly TRBD1 (5 bases). The sequence was collected from a man aged 18-30 years with COVID-19, enrolled during active disease. Input material: peripheral blood. The CDR3 loop reads CASSLSGGGNTEAFF. For the CDR3, the DNA is TGTGCCAGCAGCTTGAGCGGGGGAGGTAACACTGAAGCTTTCTTT. Filled out from reference TRBV5-4 and TRBJ1-1, the complete variable domain reads ETGVTQSPTHLIKTRGQQVTLRCSSQSGHNTVSWYQQALGQGPQFIFQYYREEENGRGNFPPRFSGLQFPNYSSELNVNALELDDSALYLCASSLSGGGNTEAFFGQGTRLTVV.